This T cell receptor beta chain derives from a study of blood T cell repertoires in COVID-19. Looking at the study overall: Collection of acute and convalescent COVID-19 samples took place in the United States, Italy and Spain. The analysed material was cDNA or gDNA that came from T cells, B-cell-depleted T cells, or PBMCs.

In the original analysis: Amplified reference gene primers provided the basis for estimating nucleated cell counts. Using immunoSEQ multiplex PCR, the repertoire was profiled, and TCRdb retains in-frame clones only, with some absent. Clone size and the V and J calls come from that table; the DNA yielded D and trimming. The sample contains 120,000 to 150,000 clones, around 84% of which appear only once. The CDR3 is 14 amino acids. The V segment lost 8 bases and the J segment 6 bases; nucleotides outside the gene matches: 8. Per germline, CDR1 SNHLY and CDR2 FYNNEI. The chain uses TRBV2 and TRBJ2-3; the match to TRBD2 covers 10 bases. This receptor was taken from a man in his sixties with active or convalescent COVID-19. Sequencing used peripheral blood. The CDR3 nucleotides read TGTGCCAGCCAGGGACTAGCGTCATCTGATACGCAGTATTTT. It codes for CASQGLASSDTQYF.